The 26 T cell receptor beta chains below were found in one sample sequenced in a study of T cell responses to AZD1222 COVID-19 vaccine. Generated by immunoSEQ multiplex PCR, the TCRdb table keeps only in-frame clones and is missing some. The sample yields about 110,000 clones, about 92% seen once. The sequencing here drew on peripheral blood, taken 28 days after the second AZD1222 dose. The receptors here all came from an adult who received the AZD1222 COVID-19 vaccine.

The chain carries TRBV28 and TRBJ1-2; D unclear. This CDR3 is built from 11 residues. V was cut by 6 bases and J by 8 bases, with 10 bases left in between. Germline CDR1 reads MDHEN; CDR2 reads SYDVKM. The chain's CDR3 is CASSPESGYTF. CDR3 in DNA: TGTGCCAGCAGCCCGGAGTCGGGCTACACCTTC.

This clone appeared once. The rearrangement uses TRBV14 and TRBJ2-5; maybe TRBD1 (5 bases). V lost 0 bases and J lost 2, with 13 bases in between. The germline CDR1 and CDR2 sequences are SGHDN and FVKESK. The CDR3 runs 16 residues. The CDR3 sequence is CASSQDRGAQQETQYF. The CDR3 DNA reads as TGTGCCAGCAGCCAAGATAGGGGTGCCCAACAAGAGACCCAGTACTTC.

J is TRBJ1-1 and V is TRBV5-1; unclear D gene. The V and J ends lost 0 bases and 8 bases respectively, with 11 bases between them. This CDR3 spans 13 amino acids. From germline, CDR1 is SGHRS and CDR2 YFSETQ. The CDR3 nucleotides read TGCGCCAGCAGCTTGGCCCCTGTGAGAGAAGCTTTCTTT. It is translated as CASSLAPVREAFF.

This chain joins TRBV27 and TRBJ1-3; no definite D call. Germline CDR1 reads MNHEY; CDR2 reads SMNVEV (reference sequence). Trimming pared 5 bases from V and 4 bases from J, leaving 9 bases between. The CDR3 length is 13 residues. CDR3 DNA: TGTGCCAGCAGTGATGGTTACGGAAACACCATATATTTT. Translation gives CASSDGYGNTIYF.

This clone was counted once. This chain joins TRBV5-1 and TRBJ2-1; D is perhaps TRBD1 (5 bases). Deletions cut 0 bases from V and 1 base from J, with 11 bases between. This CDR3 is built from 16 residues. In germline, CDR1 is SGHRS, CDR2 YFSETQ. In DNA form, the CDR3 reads TGCGCCAGCAGCTTGGAAGCCGACAGATCCTACAATGAGCAGTTCTTC. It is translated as CASSLEADRSYNEQFF.

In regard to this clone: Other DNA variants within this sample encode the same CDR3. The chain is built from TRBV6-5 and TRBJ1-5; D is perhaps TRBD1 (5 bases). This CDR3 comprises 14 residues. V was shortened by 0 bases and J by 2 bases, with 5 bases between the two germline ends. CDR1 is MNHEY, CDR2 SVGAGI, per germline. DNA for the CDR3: TGTGCCAGCAGTTACTCAGGGGGCAATCAGCCCCAGCATTTT. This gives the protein CASSYSGGNQPQHF.

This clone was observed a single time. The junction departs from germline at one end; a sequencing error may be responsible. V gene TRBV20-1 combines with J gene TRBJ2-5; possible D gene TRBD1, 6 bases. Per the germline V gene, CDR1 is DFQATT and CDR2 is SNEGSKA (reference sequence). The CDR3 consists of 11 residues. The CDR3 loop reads CSARNRESQYF. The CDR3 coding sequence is TGCAGTGCTAGGAACAGGGAGAGCCAGTACTTC.

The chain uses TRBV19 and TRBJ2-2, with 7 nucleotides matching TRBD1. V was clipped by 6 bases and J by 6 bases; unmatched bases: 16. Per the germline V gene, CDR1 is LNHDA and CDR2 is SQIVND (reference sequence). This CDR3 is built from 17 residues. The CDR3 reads CASRGIGHRGLAGELFF. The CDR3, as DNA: TGTGCCAGTAGAGGGATTGGTCACAGGGGTCTGGCCGGGGAGCTGTTTTTT.

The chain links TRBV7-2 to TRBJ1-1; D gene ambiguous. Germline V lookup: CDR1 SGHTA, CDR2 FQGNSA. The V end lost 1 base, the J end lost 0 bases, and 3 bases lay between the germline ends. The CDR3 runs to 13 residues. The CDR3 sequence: CASSLVVNTEAFF. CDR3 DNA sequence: TGTGCCAGCAGCTTAGTAGTGAACACTGAAGCTTTCTTT.

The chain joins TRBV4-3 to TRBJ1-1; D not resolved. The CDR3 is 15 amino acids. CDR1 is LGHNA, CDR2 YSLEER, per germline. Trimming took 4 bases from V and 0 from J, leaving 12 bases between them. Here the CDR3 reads CASSPRTPMNTEAFF. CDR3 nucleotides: TGCGCCAGCAGCCCCCGGACCCCCATGAACACTGAAGCTTTCTTT.

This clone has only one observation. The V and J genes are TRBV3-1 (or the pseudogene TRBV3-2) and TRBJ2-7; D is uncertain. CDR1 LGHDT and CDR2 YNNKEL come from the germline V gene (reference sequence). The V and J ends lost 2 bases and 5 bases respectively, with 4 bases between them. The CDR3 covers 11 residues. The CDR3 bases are TGTGCCAGCAGCCAAAAGAACGAGCAGTACTTC. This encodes CASSQKNEQYF.

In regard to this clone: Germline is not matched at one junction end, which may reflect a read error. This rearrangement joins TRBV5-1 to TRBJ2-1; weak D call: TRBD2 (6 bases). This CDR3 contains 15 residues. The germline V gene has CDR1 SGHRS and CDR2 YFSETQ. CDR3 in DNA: TGCGCCAGCAGCCCTGGGACTGGGAGCAACAATGGGCAGTTCTTC. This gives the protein CASSPGTGSNNGQFF.

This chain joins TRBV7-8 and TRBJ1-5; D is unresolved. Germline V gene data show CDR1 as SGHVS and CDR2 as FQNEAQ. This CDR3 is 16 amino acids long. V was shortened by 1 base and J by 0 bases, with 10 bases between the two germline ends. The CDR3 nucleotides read TGTGCCAGCAGCTTAGTGCTGGGTCTTAGCAATCAGCCCCAGCATTTT. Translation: CASSLVLGLSNQPQHF.

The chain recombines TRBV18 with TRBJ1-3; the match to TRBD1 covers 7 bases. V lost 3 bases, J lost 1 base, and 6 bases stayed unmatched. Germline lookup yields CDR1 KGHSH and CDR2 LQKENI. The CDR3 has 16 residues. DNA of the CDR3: TGTGCCAGCTCACCTGGGACAGTTCAATCTGGAAACACCATATATTTT. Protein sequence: CASSPGTVQSGNTIYF.

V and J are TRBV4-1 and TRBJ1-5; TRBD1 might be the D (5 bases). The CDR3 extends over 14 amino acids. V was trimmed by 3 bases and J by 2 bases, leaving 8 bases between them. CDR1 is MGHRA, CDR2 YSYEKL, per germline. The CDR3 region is CASSHPGGNQPQHF. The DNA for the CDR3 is TGCGCCAGCAGCCATCCGGGGGGCAATCAGCCCCAGCATTTT.

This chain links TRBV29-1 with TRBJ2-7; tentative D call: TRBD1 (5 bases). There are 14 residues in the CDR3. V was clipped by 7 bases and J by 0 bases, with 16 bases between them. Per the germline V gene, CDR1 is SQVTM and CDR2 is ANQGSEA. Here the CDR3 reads CSAQPPDSSYEQYF. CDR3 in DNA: TGCAGCGCTCAACCCCCTGACAGCTCCTACGAGCAGTACTTC.

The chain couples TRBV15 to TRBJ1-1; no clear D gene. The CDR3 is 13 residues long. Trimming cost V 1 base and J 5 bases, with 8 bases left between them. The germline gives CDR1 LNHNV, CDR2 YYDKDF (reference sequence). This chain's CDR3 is CATSRGGRTEAFF. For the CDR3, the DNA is TGTGCCACCAGCAGAGGTGGGCGTACTGAAGCTTTCTTT.

The CDR3 here is CASSPPSSGGVYNEQFF. In DNA, the CDR3 is TGTGCCAGTAGTCCCCCCTCTAGCGGGGGGGTTTACAATGAGCAGTTCTTC. The gene calls are TRBV19 and TRBJ2-1; 12 bases map to TRBD2. The V gene's germline CDR1 is LNHDA and CDR2 SQIVND (reference sequence). V was clipped by 5 bases and J by 4 bases; unmatched bases: 9. The CDR3 is 17 residues long.

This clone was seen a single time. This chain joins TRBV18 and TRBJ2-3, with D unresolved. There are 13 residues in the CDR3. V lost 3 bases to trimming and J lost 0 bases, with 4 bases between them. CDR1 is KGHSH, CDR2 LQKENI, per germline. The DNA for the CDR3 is TGTGCCAGCTCACCTGAGAGCACAGATACGCAGTATTTT. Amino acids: CASSPESTDTQYF.

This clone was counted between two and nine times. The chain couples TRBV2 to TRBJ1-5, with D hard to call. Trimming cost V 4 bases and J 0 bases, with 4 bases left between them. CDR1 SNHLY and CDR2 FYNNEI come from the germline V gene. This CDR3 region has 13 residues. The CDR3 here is CASSGNSNQPQHF. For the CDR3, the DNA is TGTGCCAGCAGTGGGAATAGCAATCAGCCCCAGCATTTT. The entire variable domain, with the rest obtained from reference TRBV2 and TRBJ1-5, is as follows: EPEVTQTPSHQVTQMGQEVILRCVPISNHLYFYWYRQILGQKVEFLVSFYNNEISEKSEIFDDQFSVERPDGSNFTLKIRSTKLEDSAMYFCASSGNSNQPQHFGDGTRLSIL.

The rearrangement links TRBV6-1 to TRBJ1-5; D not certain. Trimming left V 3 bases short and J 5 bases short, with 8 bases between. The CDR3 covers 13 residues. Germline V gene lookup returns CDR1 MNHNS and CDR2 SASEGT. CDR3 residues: CASSEQRYQPQHF. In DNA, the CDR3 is TGTGCCAGCAGTGAGCAGCGGTATCAGCCCCAGCATTTT.

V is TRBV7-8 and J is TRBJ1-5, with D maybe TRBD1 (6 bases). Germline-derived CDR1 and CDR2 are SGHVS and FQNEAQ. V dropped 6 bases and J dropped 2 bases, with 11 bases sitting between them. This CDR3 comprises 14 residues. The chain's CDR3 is CASSFKGGNQPQHF. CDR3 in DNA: TGTGCCAGCAGTTTCAAGGGGGGCAATCAGCCCCAGCATTTT.

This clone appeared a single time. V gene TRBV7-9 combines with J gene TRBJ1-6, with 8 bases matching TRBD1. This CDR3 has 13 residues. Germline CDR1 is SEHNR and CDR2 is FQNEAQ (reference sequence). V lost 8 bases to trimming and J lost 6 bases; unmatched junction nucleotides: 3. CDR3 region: CASGGQGNSPLHF. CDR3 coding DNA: TGTGCCAGCGGAGGACAGGGTAATTCACCCCTCCACTTT. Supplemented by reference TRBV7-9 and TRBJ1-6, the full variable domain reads DTGVSQNPRHKITKRGQNVTFRCDPISEHNRLYWYRQTLGQGPEFLTYFQNEAQLEKSRLLSDRFSAERPKGSFSTLEIQRTEQGDSAMYLCASGGQGNSPLHFGNGTRLTVT.

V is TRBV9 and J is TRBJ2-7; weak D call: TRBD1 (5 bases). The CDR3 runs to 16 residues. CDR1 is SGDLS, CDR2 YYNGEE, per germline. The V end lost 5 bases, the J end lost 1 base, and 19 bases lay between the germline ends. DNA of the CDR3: TGTGCCAGCAGGTTAGGAAGGACAATACCTTCCTACGAGCAGTACTTC. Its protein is CASRLGRTIPSYEQYF.

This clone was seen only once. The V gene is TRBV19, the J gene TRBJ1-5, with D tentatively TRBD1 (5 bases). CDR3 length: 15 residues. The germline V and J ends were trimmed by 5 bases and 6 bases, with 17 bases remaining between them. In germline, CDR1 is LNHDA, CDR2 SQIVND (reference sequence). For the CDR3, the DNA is TGTGCCAGTAGTGAGCGAGGGGAGGGGTTTCAGCCCCAGCATTTT. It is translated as CASSERGEGFQPQHF.

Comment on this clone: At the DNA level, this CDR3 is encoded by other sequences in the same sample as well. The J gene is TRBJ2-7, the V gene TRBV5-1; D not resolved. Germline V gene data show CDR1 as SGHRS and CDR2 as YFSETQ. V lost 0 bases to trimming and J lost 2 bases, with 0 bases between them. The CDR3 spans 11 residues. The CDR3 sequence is CASSLAYEQYF. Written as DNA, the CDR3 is TGCGCCAGCAGCTTGGCCTACGAGCAGTACTTC.